This TCR beta chain was captured in a study of blood T cell repertoires in COVID-19. Background on the study: The United States, Italy and Spain provided the acute and convalescent COVID-19 samples.

TCRdb's copy holds only in-frame clones and misses some; the assay was immunoSEQ multiplex PCR. The table lists about 170,000 clones, over 75% of them singletons. Everyone who took part was roughly 18 to 100 years old, and they came from about two dozen US areas. Assignments of participants to cohorts depended upon their own reported clinical history. V lost 0 bases and J 2 bases, leaving 9 bases between the germline ends. The V gene's germline CDR1 is SGHTS and CDR2 YDEGEE. There are 15 residues in the CDR3. The sequence was obtained from a woman under 30 who had recovered from COVID-19. The V call is TRBV5-8, the J call TRBJ2-1, with unresolved D. The sample consisted of PBMCs or T cells enriched from blood (not recorded which). DNA of the CDR3: TGTGCCAGCAGCTTGGAAAAATCTCCCTACAATGAGCAGTTCTTC. It specifies CASSLEKSPYNEQFF.